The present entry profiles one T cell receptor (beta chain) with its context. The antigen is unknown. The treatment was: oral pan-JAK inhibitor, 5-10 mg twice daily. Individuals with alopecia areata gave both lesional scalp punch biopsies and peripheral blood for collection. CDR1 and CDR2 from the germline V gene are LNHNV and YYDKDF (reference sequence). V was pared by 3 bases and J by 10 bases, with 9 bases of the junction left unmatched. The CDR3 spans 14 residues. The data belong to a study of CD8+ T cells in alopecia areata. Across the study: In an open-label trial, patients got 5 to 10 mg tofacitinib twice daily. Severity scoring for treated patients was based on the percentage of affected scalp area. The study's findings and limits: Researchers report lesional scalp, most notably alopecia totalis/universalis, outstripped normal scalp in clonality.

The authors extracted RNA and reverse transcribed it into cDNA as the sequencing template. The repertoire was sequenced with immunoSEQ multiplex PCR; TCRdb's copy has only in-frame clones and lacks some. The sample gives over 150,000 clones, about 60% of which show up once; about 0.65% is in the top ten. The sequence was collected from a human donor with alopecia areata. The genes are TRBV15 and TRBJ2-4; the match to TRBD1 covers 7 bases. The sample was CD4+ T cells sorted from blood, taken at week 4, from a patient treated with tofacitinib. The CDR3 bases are TGTGCCACCAGCAGTCAGGACAGGCGAGGAATTCAGTACTTC. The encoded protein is CATSSQDRRGIQYF.